The 19 T cell receptor beta chains below come from one sample, sequenced in a study of blood T cell repertoires in COVID-19. Clones were sequenced by immunoSEQ multiplex PCR, and TCRdb holds only the in-frame ones, with some missing. The sample includes approximately 250,000 clones, about 90% of them seen just once. What was sequenced was PBMCs or T cells enriched from blood (not recorded which). These receptors were obtained from a woman younger than 45 with acute COVID-19.

The rearrangement uses TRBV24-1 and TRBJ2-1, with 7 bases fitting TRBD1. With 5 bases clipped from V and 7 bases from J, the junction kept 10 bases outside the gene matches. In germline, CDR1 is KGHDR, CDR2 SFDVKD. The CDR3 loop spans 15 amino acids. The DNA for the CDR3 is TGTGCCACCAGTGTCCCCAGGGGGTCGAAGAATGAGCAGTTCTTC. Its translation is CATSVPRGSKNEQFF.

The gene calls are TRBV19 and TRBJ2-2; the match to TRBD2 covers 14 bases. This CDR3 has 17 amino acids. V was pared by 5 bases and J by 4 bases, with 6 bases of the junction left unmatched. Germline assignment: CDR1 LNHDA and CDR2 SQIVND (reference sequence). The CDR3 bases are TGTGCCAGTAGTCTTGGACTAGCGGGAGGATTCACCGGGGAGCTGTTTTTT. Translating gives CASSLGLAGGFTGELFF.

Here the CDR3 DNA reads TGTGCCAGTAGTAAACAACAGGGGGCAGGCTCCTACGAGCAGTACTTC. Its translation is CASSKQQGAGSYEQYF. The chain carries TRBV19 and TRBJ2-7, with 9 nucleotides matching TRBD1. Germline V gene lookup returns CDR1 LNHDA and CDR2 SQIVND (reference sequence). Unmatched junction bases numbered 7, after V lost 4 bases and J lost 0 bases. This CDR3 region has 16 residues.

This clone was seen only once. This sequence joins TRBV28 and TRBJ2-7, with 15 nucleotides matching TRBD2. This CDR3 spans 16 amino acids. Germline V gene data show CDR1 as MDHEN and CDR2 as SYDVKM. V lost 7 bases, J lost 4 bases, and 8 bases stayed unmatched. The CDR3 is CASNPGTSGRWYEQYF. Written as DNA, the CDR3 is TGTGCCAGCAACCCAGGGACTAGCGGGAGGTGGTACGAGCAGTACTTC.

The chain combines TRBV19 with TRBJ1-5; no clear D. CDR1 and CDR2 (germline): LNHDA, SQIVND (reference sequence). This CDR3 comprises 17 residues. Trimming pared 6 bases from V and 0 bases from J, leaving 18 bases between. CDR3 protein: CASSRDDGDYSNQPQHF. Written as DNA, the CDR3 is TGTGCCAGTAGCCGCGATGACGGGGATTATAGCAATCAGCCCCAGCATTTT. The whole variable domain, remainder taken from reference TRBV19 and TRBJ1-5, is DGGITQSPKYLFRKEGQNVTLSCEQNLNHDAMYWYRQDPGQGLRLIYYSQIVNDFQKGDIAEGYSVSREKKESFPLTVTSAQKNPTAFYLCASSRDDGDYSNQPQHFGDGTRLSIL.

The rearrangement joins TRBV1 to TRBJ1-5; TRBD1 reflects the table's D call only, with no check against the DNA. TRBV1 is shown as a pseudogene. The CDR3 extends over 15 amino acids. The CDR3 sequence is CTSSRQETQGQPQHF. The DNA of the CDR3 is TGCACCAGCAGCCGCCAGGAAACTCAGGGGCAGCCCCAGCATTTT.

V is TRBV2 and J is TRBJ2-7, with 15 bases matching TRBD2. CDR1 is SNHLY and CDR2 is FYNNEI in the germline V gene. V trimming: 9 bases; J trimming: 4 bases; junction bases outside the gene matches: 10. CDR3 length: 16 amino acids. Here the CDR3 DNA reads TGTGCCAGTCACGCCTATGGGACTAGCGGGAGGTACGAGCAGTACTTC. Protein sequence: CASHAYGTSGRYEQYF.

CDR3 nucleotide sequence: TGTGCCAGCAGCCCACAAAACACCGGGGAGCTGTTTTTT. Its translation is CASSPQNTGELFF. J is TRBJ2-2 and V is TRBV7-9; D uncertain. The CDR3 is 13 amino acids. Germline lookup yields CDR1 SEHNR and CDR2 FQNEAQ (reference sequence). V was cut by 5 bases and J by 2 bases, with 6 bases left in between.

The chain links TRBV27 to TRBJ2-1; TRBD2 agrees at 14 bases. Germline CDR1 reads MNHEY; CDR2 reads SMNVEV (reference sequence). The CDR3 covers 16 residues. V was pared by 5 bases and J by 9 bases, with 9 bases of the junction left unmatched. The CDR3: CASSLTGTSGSFEQFF. In nucleotides, the CDR3 is TGTGCCAGCAGTCTGACCGGGACTAGCGGGAGTTTTGAGCAGTTCTTC.

About this clone: The conserved phenylalanine or tryptophan is not found at the CDR3 terminus, so this likely reflects a read error. Because the CDR3's place on the DNA is in doubt, the DNA is left out and the CDR3 is given as listed by TCRdb. The gene calls are TRBV6-4 and TRBJ2-4; TRBD2 is taken as the D call from the table, unchecked against the DNA. The CDR3 is made up of 11 amino acids, end residues included. The V gene's germline CDR1 is MRHNA and CDR2 SNTAGT. The CDR3 reads CASSFSGSRSV.

This clone was picked up a small number of times. The chain employs TRBV6-5 and TRBJ1-1, with D possibly TRBD1 on 6 matching bases. Trimming removed 9 bases at V and 0 bases at J, with 11 bases between. In germline, CDR1 is MNHEY, CDR2 SVGAGI. The CDR3 contains 13 residues. The CDR3 DNA reads TGTGCCAGAACGGACAGATTGAACACTGAAGCTTTCTTT. Its translation is CARTDRLNTEAFF.

The chain recombines TRBV19 with TRBJ2-7, with D maybe TRBD2 (5 bases). Germline V gene sequence: CDR1 LNHDA, CDR2 SQIVND (reference sequence). The CDR3 consists of 13 residues. Trimming removed 7 bases from V and 6 bases from J, with 16 bases in between. CDR3 in DNA: TGTGCCAGTACCCCCCCCGGGATGGCCGAGCAGTACTTC. It translates to CASTPPGMAEQYF. The whole variable domain, filled in from reference TRBV19 and TRBJ2-7, reads DGGITQSPKYLFRKEGQNVTLSCEQNLNHDAMYWYRQDPGQGLRLIYYSQIVNDFQKGDIAEGYSVSREKKESFPLTVTSAQKNPTAFYLCASTPPGMAEQYFGPGTRLTVT.

The chain joins TRBV3-1 (or the pseudogene TRBV3-2) to TRBJ2-2, with D perhaps TRBD1 (6 bases). The CDR3 sequence is 14 residues long. V was shortened by 1 base and J by 5 bases, with 8 bases between the two germline ends. Germline V gene lookup returns CDR1 LGHDT and CDR2 YNNKEL (reference sequence). The CDR3 spells CASSQVQGTGELFF. As DNA, the CDR3 is TGTGCCAGCAGCCAAGTGCAGGGGACCGGGGAGCTGTTTTTT.

The chain recombines TRBV7-8 with TRBJ2-7; TRBD2 agrees at 8 bases. Unmatched junction bases numbered 6, after V lost 5 bases and J lost 6 bases. There are 13 residues in the CDR3. Germline V lookup: CDR1 SGHVS, CDR2 FQNEAQ. CDR3 in DNA: TGTGCCAGCAGCGGACTAGCCTTCTTCGAGCAGTACTTC. As protein: CASSGLAFFEQYF.

The V and J genes are TRBV7-2 and TRBJ2-1, with 11 bases identical to TRBD2. Germline CDR1 reads SGHTA; CDR2 reads FQGNSA. With 1 base clipped from V and 5 bases from J, the junction kept 4 bases outside the gene matches. The CDR3 has 16 residues. The CDR3 loop is CASSLGGSGRDNEQFF. CDR3 coding DNA: TGTGCCAGCAGCTTAGGAGGTAGCGGGAGGGACAATGAGCAGTTCTTC.

The V and J genes are TRBV25-1 and TRBJ2-2, with 10 bases aligning to TRBD2. Losses at the gene ends were 8 bases for V and 6 bases for J; bases not matched to a gene: 9. CDR1 is MGHDK, CDR2 SYGVNS, per germline. The CDR3 contains 15 residues. The CDR3 sequence: CASGRLAGDPGELFF. The DNA for the CDR3 is TGTGCCAGCGGCAGACTAGCGGGTGACCCCGGGGAGCTGTTTTTT.

The chain uses TRBV19 and TRBJ2-3; the D is unclear. Germline V gene lookup returns CDR1 LNHDA and CDR2 SQIVND (reference sequence). The CDR3 runs to 15 residues. Trimming shortened V by 7 bases and J by 2 bases, and 16 bases separated the two germline ends. CDR3 amino acids: CASTPSTFYTDTQYF. CDR3 DNA sequence: TGTGCCAGTACTCCTTCGACATTCTACACAGATACGCAGTATTTT. Drawing the rest from reference TRBV19 and TRBJ2-3, the complete variable domain is DGGITQSPKYLFRKEGQNVTLSCEQNLNHDAMYWYRQDPGQGLRLIYYSQIVNDFQKGDIAEGYSVSREKKESFPLTVTSAQKNPTAFYLCASTPSTFYTDTQYFGPGTRLTVL.

This clone has only a few counts. The chain joins TRBV11-2 to TRBJ1-4; no firm D call. V lost 5 bases and J 4 bases, leaving 11 bases between the germline ends. Germline CDR1 SGHAT, CDR2 FQNNGV. CDR3 length equals 14 residues. The CDR3 loop reads CASSLSSGNEKLFF. CDR3 in DNA: TGTGCCAGCAGCCTCTCAAGCGGTAATGAAAAACTGTTTTTT.

The V call is TRBV12-3 or TRBV12-4, the J call TRBJ1-1, with D hard to call. V shed 1 base and J shed 4 bases, with 7 bases lying between them. The CDR3 contains 13 residues. Here the CDR3 reads CASSLVSVTEAFF. The DNA of the CDR3 is TGTGCCAGCAGTTTAGTCTCTGTCACTGAAGCTTTCTTT.